This TCR beta chain originates from a study of cytomegalovirus exposure and HLA in healthy donors. Overall study results and limits: By a later analysis, the bulk of CMV-associated TCR beta chains appeared HLA-restricted.

A note on this clone: Its specificity is not known.

13 Jbeta primers and 60 Vbeta primers were used for the PCR. The assay was immunoSEQ multiplex PCR, and TCRdb's table has in-frame clones only and misses some. The table includes about 180,000 clones, roughly 85% detected once. The CDR3 totals 15 residues. The source of this sequence is a middle-aged man in good health and CMV-seropositive. J is TRBJ2-1 and V is TRBV1; TRBD2 reflects the table's D call only, with no check against the DNA. TRBV1 is a pseudogene segment. Material: PBMCs. CDR3 in DNA: TGCACCAGCAGCCAAGTACCAGCGGGTATCAATGAGCAGTTCTTC. Amino acid sequence: CTSSQVPAGINEQFF.